This TCR beta chain derives from a study of response to subunit inactivated influenza vaccine. MiXCR, applied by TCRdb to the RT-PCR reads, yields one record per CDR3 protein. The sample lists 150,000 to 200,000 distinct CDR3 sequences, around 12% occurring once. V lost 4 bases to trimming and J lost 6 bases; unmatched junction nucleotides: 5. Germline V gene sequence: CDR1 LGHNA, CDR2 YSLEER. The CDR3 is 15 residues long. These data were also reused for a study on T cells expressing NK-cell markers. That publication notes: cDNA encoding TCR beta was synthesized via 5'RACE template switching incorporating UMIs. The study drew TCR beta repertoires from sorted CD3+CD56+NKG2C+, CD3+CD56+NKG2C- and CD3+CD56-NKG2C+ T cells. HCMV serostatus: seven of eight sequenced donors positive, one negative. Anti-gamma-delta TCR antibody use in several experiments restricted sorting to alpha-beta TCR T cells. NKG2C+ dominant clonotype frequencies in about 6 donors were roughly 1.0-7.0% of CD8+ T cells.

The V gene is TRBV4-3, the J gene TRBJ2-2; 10 bases agree with TRBD2. Material: CD8+ T cells sorted from PBMCs, obtained about 11 days after vaccination. The source of this sequence is a man between 50 and 59 years old who received an inactivated influenza vaccine. The CDR3 protein is CASSLGLASSGELFF. The CDR3, as DNA: TGCGCCAGCAGCCTGGGACTAGCGTCCTCCGGGGAGCTGTTTTTT.